This T cell receptor (beta chain) emerged from a study of technical replicates of blood from several donors. V was clipped by 2 bases and J by 1 base, with 12 bases between them. CDR1 is MNHNY, CDR2 SVGAGI, per germline (reference sequence). CDR3 length: 16 residues. Repertoires were generated with immunoSEQ multiplex PCR, while TCRdb's copy carries only in-frame clones and drops some. The sample carries 99,000 or so clones, nearly 97% recorded once. The chain carries TRBV6-6 and TRBJ1-3; D gene ambiguous. This sequence was found in a human donor in good health. The sequenced material came from T cells isolated from PBMCs. CDR3 DNA sequence: TGTGCCAGCAGTTACGGCCCGACAAGATCTGGAAACACCATATATTTT. Encoded protein: CASSYGPTRSGNTIYF.